This passage covers 24 T cell receptor beta chains from one sample sequenced in a study of shared clonotypes between healthy human individuals. The table came from immunoSEQ multiplex PCR; TCRdb's copy has only in-frame clones and leaves some out. In the table there are over a million clones, 95% to 99% of which are singletons. Sequencing was performed on naive CD4+ T cells sorted from blood. Subset specified: CD45RA+ positively selected. The source is a young man in good health.

This chain connects TRBV18 to TRBJ2-5; 8 bases are a match to TRBD1. Germline V gives CDR1 KGHSH, CDR2 LQKENI. The CDR3 is made up of 18 amino acids. Trimming at V came to 1 base and at J to 3 bases, leaving 13 bases not matched to a gene. For the CDR3, the DNA is TGTGCCAGCTCACCACAGATTTTGGACAGGGTGAGGGAAGAGACCCAGTACTTC. It specifies CASSPQILDRVREETQYF.

V gene TRBV28 combines with J gene TRBJ2-7, with 8 bases that match TRBD1. Germline V CDR1 and CDR2: MDHEN, SYDVKM. The CDR3 totals 16 residues. V lost 5 bases, J lost 1 base, and 10 bases stayed unmatched. The DNA for the CDR3 is TGTGCCAGCAGTCTAGGACAGGGCCTGAGATCCTACGAGCAGTACTTC. This translates into CASSLGQGLRSYEQYF.

The CDR3 nucleotides read TGTGCCAGCAGCTTAGGAATAGCGGGAATAGGTGAGCAGTACTTC. This codes for CASSLGIAGIGEQYF. The chain links TRBV7-2 to TRBJ2-7; 8 bases fit TRBD2. This CDR3 is built from 15 residues. Per germline, CDR1 SGHTA and CDR2 FQGNSA. V was pared by 1 base and J by 7 bases, with 9 bases of the junction left unmatched.

V usage is TRBV30 and J usage is TRBJ2-1; D is possibly TRBD2 (6 bases). The germline gives CDR1 GTSNPN, CDR2 SVGIG (reference sequence). The CDR3 runs 15 residues. Between the trimmed V and J ends, which lost 0 bases and 9 bases, there was a span of 18 bases. CDR3 sequence: CAWSVRGLAKGEQFF. The CDR3 bases are TGTGCCTGGAGTGTACGAGGGCTAGCGAAGGGTGAGCAGTTCTTC.

The rearrangement links TRBV19 to TRBJ2-2; D gene unclear. Germline assignment: CDR1 LNHDA and CDR2 SQIVND (reference sequence). The CDR3 covers 10 residues. Trimming left V 9 bases short and J 7 bases short, with 6 bases between. CDR3 loop: CASRNGELFF. The CDR3 region has the DNA TGTGCCAGCAGGAACGGGGAGCTGTTTTTT.

V and J are TRBV29-1 and TRBJ1-1; 7 nucleotides align to TRBD1. In germline, CDR1 is SQVTM, CDR2 ANQGSEA. J gave up 4 bases and V 7 bases, and 6 bases lay outside the gene matches. This CDR3 spans 12 amino acids. The CDR3 sequence is CSAGPGGTEAFF. CDR3 bases: TGCAGCGCTGGACCAGGGGGCACTGAAGCTTTCTTT. Combining the CDR3 with reference TRBV29-1 and TRBJ1-1 gives the whole variable domain SAVISQKPSRDICQRGTSLTIQCQVDSQVTMMFWYRQQPGQSLTLIATANQGSEATYESGFVIDKFPISRPNLTFSTLTVSNMSPEDSSIYLCSAGPGGTEAFFGQGTRLTVV.

This chain joins TRBV2 and TRBJ2-5; D not resolved. This CDR3 is built from 13 residues. Germline V gene lookup returns CDR1 SNHLY and CDR2 FYNNEI. V was trimmed by 1 base and J by 7 bases, leaving 10 bases between them. CDR3 bases: TGTGCCAGCAGTGAAGGCCAGTCCCGGACCCAGTACTTC. It is translated as CASSEGQSRTQYF.

V usage is TRBV28 and J usage is TRBJ1-5; D perhaps matches TRBD1 (6 bases). V was cut by 3 bases and J by 9 bases, with 15 bases left in between. Germline lookup yields CDR1 MDHEN and CDR2 SYDVKM. The length of the CDR3 is 14 residues. Written as DNA, the CDR3 is TGTGCCAGCAGTTTCAGCAGGACAGACCGGCCCCAGCATTTT. This sequence encodes CASSFSRTDRPQHF.

As concerns this clone: Other nucleotide sequences from this sample produce the same CDR3. This sequence joins TRBV11-2 and TRBJ2-1; D gene unclear. CDR1 is SGHAT, CDR2 FQNNGV, per germline. This CDR3 has 15 amino acids. The V gene lost 1 base and the J gene lost 0 bases, with 7 bases spanning the gap. The CDR3 reads CASSLGGSSYNEQFF. CDR3 sequence (DNA): TGTGCCAGCAGCTTAGGAGGAAGCTCCTACAATGAGCAGTTCTTC.

The chain recombines TRBV27 with TRBJ1-5; D might be TRBD1 (5 bases). From germline, CDR1 is MNHEY and CDR2 SMNVEV (reference sequence). V lost 6 bases, J lost 6 bases, and 21 bases lay in between. The CDR3 contains 16 residues. Written as DNA, the CDR3 is TGTGCCAGCAGCCCCCGGGGGAGTCTCGCGCTTCAGCCCCAGCATTTT. Its protein product is CASSPRGSLALQPQHF.

The rearrangement uses TRBV6-5 and TRBJ2-5; 9 nucleotides line up with TRBD2. This CDR3 has 15 residues. CDR1 is MNHEY, CDR2 SVGAGI, per germline. V was clipped by 7 bases and J by 1 base; unmatched bases: 7. The chain's CDR3 is CASKGGGRAQETQYF. The CDR3 coding sequence is TGTGCCAGCAAAGGGGGCGGGAGGGCCCAAGAGACCCAGTACTTC.

This rearrangement joins TRBV5-1 to TRBJ2-6; D is uncertain. From germline, CDR1 is SGHRS and CDR2 YFSETQ. CDR3 size: 16 residues. Trimming stripped 2 bases from V and 0 bases from J, with 9 bases between. DNA of the CDR3: TGCGCCAGCAGCTTTTGGCAGCTCTCTGGGGCCAACGTCCTGACTTTC. The encoded protein is CASSFWQLSGANVLTF.

The V call is TRBV11-3, the J call TRBJ2-7; 7 bases fit TRBD1. The CDR3 contains 16 residues. V lost 1 base, J lost 5 bases, and 11 bases stayed unmatched. CDR1 SGHNT and CDR2 YENEEA come from the germline V gene. CDR3 loop: CASSLGIQGSTDEQYF. CDR3 DNA: TGTGCCAGCAGCTTAGGCATACAGGGGTCTACGGACGAGCAGTACTTC.

The chain uses TRBV21-1 and TRBJ2-4; the tabulated D call, TRBD1, remains unverified against the DNA. TRBV21-1 is tagged as a pseudogene. The CDR3 has 16 amino acids. The CDR3 sequence: CASETAGDREGVIQYF. CDR3 DNA: TGTGCCAGCGAAACCGCTGGGGACAGGGAGGGGGTCATTCAGTACTTC.

The rearrangement links TRBV5-1 to TRBJ2-7, with 7 bases fitting TRBD2. The ends lost 5 bases at V and 5 bases at J; junction bases unmatched: 10. Germline CDR1 reads SGHRS; CDR2 reads YFSETQ. The CDR3 is made up of 14 amino acids. The CDR3 reads CASRVWGGSHEQYF. CDR3 DNA sequence: TGCGCCAGCAGGGTCTGGGGCGGGAGCCACGAGCAGTACTTC.

The chain combines TRBV18 with TRBJ2-7; perhaps TRBD1 as D (7 bases). The V end lost 3 bases, the J end lost 5 bases, and 14 bases lay between the germline ends. This CDR3 spans 14 amino acids. CDR1 and CDR2 from the germline V gene are KGHSH and LQKENI. CDR3 residues: CASSPRTGGHEQYF. In nucleotides, the CDR3 is TGTGCCAGCTCACCGAGGACAGGAGGGCACGAGCAGTACTTC. The full variable domain, rest sourced from reference TRBV18 and TRBJ2-7, is NAGVMQNPRHLVRRRGQEARLRCSPMKGHSHVYWYRQLPEEGLKFMVYLQKENIIDESGMPKERFSAEFPKEGPSILRIQQVVRGDSAAYFCASSPRTGGHEQYFGPGTRLTVT.

V gene TRBV10-2 combines with J gene TRBJ1-5; no reliable D call. From germline, CDR1 is WSHSY and CDR2 SAAADI. Trimming took off 7 bases at V and 1 base at J, with 11 bases between the two ends. The CDR3 consists of 14 residues. The CDR3 DNA reads as TGCGCCAGCACCGAAAGGCCGAGCAATCAGCCCCAGCATTTT. It codes for CASTERPSNQPQHF.

This chain connects TRBV5-3 to TRBJ2-7, with 10 nucleotides matching TRBD2. TRBV5-3 is classed as an ORF, of uncertain function. The CDR3 extends over 20 amino acids. V gave up 0 bases and J gave up 0 bases; unmatched junction bases: 15. Here the CDR3 reads CARSLGEGEGLAENSYEQYF. For the CDR3, the DNA is TGTGCCAGAAGCTTGGGTGAGGGCGAAGGACTAGCGGAAAACTCCTACGAGCAGTACTTC.

The sample holds one count of this clone. CDR3 nucleotide sequence: TGTGCCTGGAGGGGCGGGAGCTCCTACAATGAGCAGTTCTTC. Its translation is CAWRGGSSYNEQFF. V is TRBV30 and J is TRBJ2-1, with TRBD2 matching over 7 bases. V trimming: 3 bases; J trimming: 0 bases; junction bases outside the gene matches: 2. CDR1 GTSNPN and CDR2 SVGIG come from the germline V gene (reference sequence). The CDR3 runs to 14 residues.

V usage is TRBV28 and J usage is TRBJ2-7; D call uncertain. V lost 4 bases and J 5 bases, leaving 15 bases between the germline ends. The CDR3 is 14 amino acids. From germline, CDR1 is MDHEN and CDR2 SYDVKM. The CDR3 sequence is CASSSLHPRNEQYF. The CDR3 DNA reads TGTGCCAGCAGTTCACTCCACCCTAGAAACGAGCAGTACTTC.

The V gene is TRBV5-5, the J gene TRBJ1-3; D remains ambiguous. Trimming took off 0 bases at V and 4 bases at J, with 11 bases between the two ends. Looked up from germline, CDR1 is SGHKS and CDR2 is YYEKEE (reference sequence). This CDR3 has 15 residues. CDR3 in amino acids: CASSLEAGTGNTIYF. The CDR3, as DNA: TGTGCCAGCAGCTTGGAGGCAGGTACGGGAAACACCATATATTTT.

This clone is a singleton in its sample. The chain combines TRBV5-1 with TRBJ2-1; 8 nucleotides align to TRBD1. CDR3 length: 14 amino acids. With V trimmed by 4 bases and J by 10 bases, 10 bases remained unmatched. The germline V gene encodes CDR1 SGHRS and CDR2 YFSETQ. CDR3 sequence reads: CASSPTRQGMEQFF. Here the CDR3 DNA reads TGCGCCAGCAGCCCAACCCGACAGGGGATGGAGCAGTTCTTC.

The chain is built from TRBV19 and TRBJ1-2; D unresolved. V was clipped by 3 bases and J by 3 bases, with 5 bases between them. From germline, CDR1 is LNHDA and CDR2 SQIVND (reference sequence). This CDR3 is 12 amino acids long. The CDR3 region has the DNA TGTGCCAGTAGTATCCCGGACTATGGCTACACCTTC. It translates to CASSIPDYGYTF. Variable domain in full (rest from reference TRBV19 and TRBJ1-2): DGGITQSPKYLFRKEGQNVTLSCEQNLNHDAMYWYRQDPGQGLRLIYYSQIVNDFQKGDIAEGYSVSREKKESFPLTVTSAQKNPTAFYLCASSIPDYGYTFGSGTRLTVV.

The J gene is TRBJ1-2, the V gene TRBV14; D unclear. There are 15 residues in the CDR3. V was cut by 0 bases and J by 4 bases, with 12 bases left in between. The V gene's germline CDR1 is SGHDN and CDR2 FVKESK. In nucleotides, the CDR3 is TGTGCCAGCAGCCAAGAGGGAGCGGGGTTCTATGGCTACACCTTC. Its protein is CASSQEGAGFYGYTF.